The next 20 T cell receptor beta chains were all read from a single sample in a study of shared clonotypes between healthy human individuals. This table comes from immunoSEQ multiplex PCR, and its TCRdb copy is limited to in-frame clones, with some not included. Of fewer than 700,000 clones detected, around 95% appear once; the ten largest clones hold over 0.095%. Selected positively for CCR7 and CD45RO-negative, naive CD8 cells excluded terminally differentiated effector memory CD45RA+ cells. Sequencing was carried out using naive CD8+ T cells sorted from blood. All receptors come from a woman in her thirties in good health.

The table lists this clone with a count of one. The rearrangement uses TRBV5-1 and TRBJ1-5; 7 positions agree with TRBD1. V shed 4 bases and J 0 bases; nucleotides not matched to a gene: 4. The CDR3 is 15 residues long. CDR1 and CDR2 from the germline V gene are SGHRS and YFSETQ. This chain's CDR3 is CASSATGASNQPQHF. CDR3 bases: TGCGCCAGCAGCGCCACAGGGGCTAGCAATCAGCCCCAGCATTTT.

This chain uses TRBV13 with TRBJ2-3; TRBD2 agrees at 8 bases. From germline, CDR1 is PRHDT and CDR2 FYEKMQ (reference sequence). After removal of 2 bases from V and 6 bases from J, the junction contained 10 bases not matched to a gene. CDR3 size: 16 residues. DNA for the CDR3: TGTGCCAGCAGCTTACGGGGGGGAGTGGCTTCGGATACGCAGTATTTT. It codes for CASSLRGGVASDTQYF.

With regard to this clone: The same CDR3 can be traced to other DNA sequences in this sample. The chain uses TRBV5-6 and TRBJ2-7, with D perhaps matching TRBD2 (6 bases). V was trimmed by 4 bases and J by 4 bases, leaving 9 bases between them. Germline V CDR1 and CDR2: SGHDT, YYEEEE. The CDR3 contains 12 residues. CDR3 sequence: CASSPGGYEQYF. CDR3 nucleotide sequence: TGTGCCAGCAGCCCCGGGGGTTACGAGCAGTACTTC.

DNA for the CDR3: TGTGCCAGCACCGTAGGGGGCGGGAGGGTACAAGAGACCCAGTACTTC. Translating gives CASTVGGGRVQETQYF. V gene TRBV28 combines with J gene TRBJ2-5; 9 positions agree with TRBD2. Germline V gene data show CDR1 as MDHEN and CDR2 as SYDVKM. J lost 2 bases, V lost 7 bases, and 11 bases had no gene match. The CDR3 is 16 amino acids.

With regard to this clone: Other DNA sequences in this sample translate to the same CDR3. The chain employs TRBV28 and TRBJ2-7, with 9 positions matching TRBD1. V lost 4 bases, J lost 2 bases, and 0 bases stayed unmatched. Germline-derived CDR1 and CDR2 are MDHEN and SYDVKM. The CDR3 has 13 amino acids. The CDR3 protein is CASSWDRAYEQYF. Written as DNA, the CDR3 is TGTGCCAGCAGTTGGGACAGGGCCTACGAGCAGTACTTC.

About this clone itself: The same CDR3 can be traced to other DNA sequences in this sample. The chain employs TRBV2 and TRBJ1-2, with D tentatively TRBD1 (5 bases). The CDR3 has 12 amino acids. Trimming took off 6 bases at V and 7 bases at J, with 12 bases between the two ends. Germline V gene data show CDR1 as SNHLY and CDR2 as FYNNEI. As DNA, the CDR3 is TGTGCCAGCAGCCCCGGGACGCCTGGCTACACCTTC. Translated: CASSPGTPGYTF. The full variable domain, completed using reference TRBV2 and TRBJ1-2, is EPEVTQTPSHQVTQMGQEVILRCVPISNHLYFYWYRQILGQKVEFLVSFYNNEISEKSEIFDDQFSVERPDGSNFTLKIRSTKLEDSAMYFCASSPGTPGYTFGSGTRLTVV.

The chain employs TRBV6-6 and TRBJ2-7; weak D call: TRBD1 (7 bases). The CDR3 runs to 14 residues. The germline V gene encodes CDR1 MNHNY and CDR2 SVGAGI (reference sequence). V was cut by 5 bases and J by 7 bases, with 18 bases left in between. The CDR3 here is CASSPRTGAGEQYF. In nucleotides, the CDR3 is TGTGCCAGCAGTCCCCGGACAGGCGCGGGGGAGCAGTACTTC.

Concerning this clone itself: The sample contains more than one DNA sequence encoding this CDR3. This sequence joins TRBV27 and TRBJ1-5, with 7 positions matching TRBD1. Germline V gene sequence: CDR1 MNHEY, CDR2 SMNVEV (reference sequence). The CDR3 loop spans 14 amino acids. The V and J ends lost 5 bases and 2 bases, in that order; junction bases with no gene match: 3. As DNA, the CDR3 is TGTGCCAGCAGTCCAGGGGGGGGCAATCAGCCCCAGCATTTT. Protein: CASSPGGGNQPQHF.

CDR3 coding DNA: TGTGCCAGCAGCGAGGTAGGGAGACCGGGTAATGAGCAGTTCTTC. It is translated as CASSEVGRPGNEQFF. The chain uses TRBV25-1 and TRBJ2-1; tentatively, D is TRBD2 (5 bases). Germline V gene sequence: CDR1 MGHDK, CDR2 SYGVNS. Trimming cost V 6 bases and J 7 bases, with 19 bases left between them. The CDR3 loop spans 15 amino acids.

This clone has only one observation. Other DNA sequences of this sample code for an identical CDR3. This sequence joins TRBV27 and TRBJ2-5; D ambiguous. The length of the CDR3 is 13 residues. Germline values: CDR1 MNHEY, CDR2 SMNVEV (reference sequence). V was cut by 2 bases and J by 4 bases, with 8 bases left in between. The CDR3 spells CASSLVLGETQYF. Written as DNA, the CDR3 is TGTGCCAGCAGTTTAGTTCTTGGAGAGACCCAGTACTTC.

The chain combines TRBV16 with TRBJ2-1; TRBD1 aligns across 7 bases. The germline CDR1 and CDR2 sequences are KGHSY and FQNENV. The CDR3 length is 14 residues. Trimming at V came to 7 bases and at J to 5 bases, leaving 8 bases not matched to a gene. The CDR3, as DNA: TGTGCCAGCAACCGGGACAGTGGGGACAATGAGCAGTTCTTC. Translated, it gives CASNRDSGDNEQFF. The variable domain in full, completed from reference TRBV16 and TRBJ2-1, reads GEEVAQTPKHLVRGEGQKAKLYCAPIKGHSYVFWYQQVLKNEFKFLISFQNENVFDETGMPKERFSAKCLPNSPCSLEIQATKLEDSAVYFCASNRDSGDNEQFFGPGTRLTVL.

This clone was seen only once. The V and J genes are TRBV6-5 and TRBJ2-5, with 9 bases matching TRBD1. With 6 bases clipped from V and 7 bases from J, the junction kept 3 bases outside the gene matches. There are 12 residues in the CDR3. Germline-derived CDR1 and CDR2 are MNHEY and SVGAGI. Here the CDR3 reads CASSPDRGTQYF. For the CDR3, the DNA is TGTGCCAGCAGCCCGGACAGGGGGACCCAGTACTTC.

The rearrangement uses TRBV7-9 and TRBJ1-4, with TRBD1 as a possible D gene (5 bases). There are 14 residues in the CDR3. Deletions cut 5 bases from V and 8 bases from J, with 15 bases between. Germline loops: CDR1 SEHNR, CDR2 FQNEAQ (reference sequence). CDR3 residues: CASSPDRLGEKLFF. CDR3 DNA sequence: TGTGCCAGCAGCCCCGACAGATTAGGAGAAAAACTGTTTTTT.

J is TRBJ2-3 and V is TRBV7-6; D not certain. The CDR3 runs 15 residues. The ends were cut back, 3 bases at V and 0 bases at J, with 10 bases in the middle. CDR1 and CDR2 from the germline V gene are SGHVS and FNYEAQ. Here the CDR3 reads CASSFIGSSTDTQYF. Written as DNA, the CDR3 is TGTGCCAGCAGCTTCATCGGGTCTAGCACAGATACGCAGTATTTT.

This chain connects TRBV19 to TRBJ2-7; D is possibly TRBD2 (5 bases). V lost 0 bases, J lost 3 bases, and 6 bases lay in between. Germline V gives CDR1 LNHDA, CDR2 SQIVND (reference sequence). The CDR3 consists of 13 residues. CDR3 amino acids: CASSIDGLYEQYF. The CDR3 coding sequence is TGTGCCAGTAGTATAGATGGACTCTACGAGCAGTACTTC.

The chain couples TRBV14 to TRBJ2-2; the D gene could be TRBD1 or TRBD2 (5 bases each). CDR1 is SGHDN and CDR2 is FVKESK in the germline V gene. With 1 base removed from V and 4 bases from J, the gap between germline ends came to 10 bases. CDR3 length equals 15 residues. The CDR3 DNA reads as TGTGCCAGCAGCCAAGTGAGGGGAGCCACCGGGGAGCTGTTTTTT. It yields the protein CASSQVRGATGELFF.

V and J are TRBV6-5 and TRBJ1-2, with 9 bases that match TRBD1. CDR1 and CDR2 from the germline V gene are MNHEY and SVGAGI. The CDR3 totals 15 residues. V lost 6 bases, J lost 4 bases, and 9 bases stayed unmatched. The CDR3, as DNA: TGTGCCAGCAGCTCCGGACAGGGGAGAGGCTATGGCTACACCTTC. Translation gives CASSSGQGRGYGYTF.

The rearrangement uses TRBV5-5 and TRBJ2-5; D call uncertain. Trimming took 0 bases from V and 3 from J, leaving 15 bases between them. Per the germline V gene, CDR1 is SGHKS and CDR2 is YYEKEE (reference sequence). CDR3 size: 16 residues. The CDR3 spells CASSLGPRSLKETQYF. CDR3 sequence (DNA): TGTGCCAGCAGCTTGGGGCCTCGAAGCTTAAAAGAGACCCAGTACTTC.

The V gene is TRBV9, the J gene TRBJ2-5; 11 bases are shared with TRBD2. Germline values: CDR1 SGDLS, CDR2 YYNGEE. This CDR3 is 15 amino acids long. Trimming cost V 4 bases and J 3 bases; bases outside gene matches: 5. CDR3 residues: CASSQTSGRKETQYF. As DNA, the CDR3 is TGTGCCAGCAGCCAAACTAGCGGGAGAAAAGAGACCCAGTACTTC.

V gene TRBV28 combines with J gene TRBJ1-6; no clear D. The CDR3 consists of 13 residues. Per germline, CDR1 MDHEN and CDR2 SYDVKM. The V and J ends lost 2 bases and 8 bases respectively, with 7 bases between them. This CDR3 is CASSLNWDSPLHF. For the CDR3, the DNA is TGTGCCAGCAGTTTAAACTGGGATTCACCCCTCCACTTT.